What follows describes a single TCR beta chain. The CDR3 spans 16 residues. Between the trimmed V and J ends, which lost 4 bases and 3 bases, there was a span of 16 bases. Germline loops: CDR1 MNHNS, CDR2 SASEGT. This sample stems from a study of shared clonotypes between healthy human individuals. Study-wide background: Per-donor plates numbered three CD4 naive, three CD4 memory, two CD8 naive and one CD8 memory.

Sequenced by immunoSEQ multiplex PCR; TCRdb stores in-frame clones only, minus some. The sample records 850,000 to 1,200,000 clones, more than 60% being singletons. The sample taken for sequencing was memory CD4+ T cells sorted from blood. Subset: CD45RA-negative fraction. This rearrangement joins TRBV6-1 to TRBJ1-5; D not certain. The receptor was isolated from a man between 18 and 29 years old in good health. CDR3 in DNA: TGTGCCAGCAGTGCCCCCTCTTGGACCTCCAATCAGCCCCAGCATTTT. It encodes CASSAPSWTSNQPQHF.